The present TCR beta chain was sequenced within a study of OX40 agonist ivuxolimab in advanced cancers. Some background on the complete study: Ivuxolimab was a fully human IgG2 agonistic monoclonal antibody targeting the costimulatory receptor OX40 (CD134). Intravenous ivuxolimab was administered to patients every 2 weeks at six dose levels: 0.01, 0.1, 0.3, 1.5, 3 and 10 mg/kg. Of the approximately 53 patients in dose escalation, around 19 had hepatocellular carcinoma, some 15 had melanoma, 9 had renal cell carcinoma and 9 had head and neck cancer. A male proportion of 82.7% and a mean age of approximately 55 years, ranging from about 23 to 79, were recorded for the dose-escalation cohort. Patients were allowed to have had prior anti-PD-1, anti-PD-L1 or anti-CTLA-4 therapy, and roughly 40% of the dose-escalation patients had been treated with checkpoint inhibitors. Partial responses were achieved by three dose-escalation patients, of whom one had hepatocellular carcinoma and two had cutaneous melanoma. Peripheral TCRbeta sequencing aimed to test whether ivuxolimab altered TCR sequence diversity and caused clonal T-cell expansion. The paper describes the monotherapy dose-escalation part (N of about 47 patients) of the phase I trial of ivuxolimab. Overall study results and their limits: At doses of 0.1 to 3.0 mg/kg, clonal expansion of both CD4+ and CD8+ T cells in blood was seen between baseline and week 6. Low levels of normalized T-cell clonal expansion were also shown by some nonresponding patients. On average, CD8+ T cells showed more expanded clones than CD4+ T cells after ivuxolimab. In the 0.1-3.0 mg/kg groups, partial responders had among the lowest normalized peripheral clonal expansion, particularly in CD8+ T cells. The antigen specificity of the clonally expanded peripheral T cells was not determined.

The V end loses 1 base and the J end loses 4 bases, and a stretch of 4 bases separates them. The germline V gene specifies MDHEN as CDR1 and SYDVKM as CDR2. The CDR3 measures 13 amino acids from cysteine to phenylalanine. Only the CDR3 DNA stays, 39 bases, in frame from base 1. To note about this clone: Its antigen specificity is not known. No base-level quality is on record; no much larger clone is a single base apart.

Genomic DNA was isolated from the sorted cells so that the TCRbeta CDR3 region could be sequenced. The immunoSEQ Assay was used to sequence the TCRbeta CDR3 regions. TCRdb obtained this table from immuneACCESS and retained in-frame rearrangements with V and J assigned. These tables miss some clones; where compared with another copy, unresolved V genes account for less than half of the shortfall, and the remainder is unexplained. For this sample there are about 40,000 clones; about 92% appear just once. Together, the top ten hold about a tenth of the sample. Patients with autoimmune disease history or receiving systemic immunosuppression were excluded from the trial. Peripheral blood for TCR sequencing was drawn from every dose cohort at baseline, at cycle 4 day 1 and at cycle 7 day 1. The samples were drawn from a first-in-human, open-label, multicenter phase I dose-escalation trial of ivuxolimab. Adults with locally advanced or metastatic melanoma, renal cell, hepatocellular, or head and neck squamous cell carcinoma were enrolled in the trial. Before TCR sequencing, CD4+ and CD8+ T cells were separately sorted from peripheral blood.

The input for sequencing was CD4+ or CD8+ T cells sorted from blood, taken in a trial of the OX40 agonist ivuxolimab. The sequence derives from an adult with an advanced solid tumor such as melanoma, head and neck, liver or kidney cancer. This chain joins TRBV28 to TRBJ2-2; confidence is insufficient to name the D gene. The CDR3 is CASSLSTTGELFF. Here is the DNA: TGTGCCAGCAGTTTATCTACCACCGGGGAGCTGTTTTTT.